This T cell receptor beta chain stems from a study of blood T cell repertoires in COVID-19. Some clones are missing from TCRdb's copy, which holds only in-frame ones; the method was immunoSEQ multiplex PCR. Here the sample spans roughly 250,000 clones, approximately 90% being singletons. Germline values: CDR1 SGHAT, CDR2 FQNNGV. V lost 5 bases and J 5 bases, leaving 10 bases between the germline ends. The length of the CDR3 is 13 residues. Sequencing input: peripheral blood. This TCR derives from a man in his 60s who had recovered from COVID-19. The rearrangement uses TRBV11-2 and TRBJ1-5; no firm D call. CDR3 residues: CASSVRGDQPQHF. Here the CDR3 DNA reads TGTGCCAGCAGCGTCCGGGGTGATCAGCCCCAGCATTTT.